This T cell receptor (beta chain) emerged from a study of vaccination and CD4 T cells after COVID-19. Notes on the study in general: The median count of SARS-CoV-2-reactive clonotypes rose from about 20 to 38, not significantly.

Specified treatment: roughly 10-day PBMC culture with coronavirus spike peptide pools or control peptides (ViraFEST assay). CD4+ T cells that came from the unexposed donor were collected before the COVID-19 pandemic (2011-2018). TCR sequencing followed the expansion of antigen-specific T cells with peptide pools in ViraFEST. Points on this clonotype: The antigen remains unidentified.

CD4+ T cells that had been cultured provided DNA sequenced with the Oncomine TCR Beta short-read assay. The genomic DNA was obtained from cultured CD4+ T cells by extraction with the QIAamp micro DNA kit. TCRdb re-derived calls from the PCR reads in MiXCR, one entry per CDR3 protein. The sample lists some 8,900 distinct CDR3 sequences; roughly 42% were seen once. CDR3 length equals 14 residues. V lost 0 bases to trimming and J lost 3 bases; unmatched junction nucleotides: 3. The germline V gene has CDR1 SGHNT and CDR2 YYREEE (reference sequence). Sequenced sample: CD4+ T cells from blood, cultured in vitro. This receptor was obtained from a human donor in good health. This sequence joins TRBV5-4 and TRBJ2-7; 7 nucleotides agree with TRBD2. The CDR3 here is CASSLGGGYYEQYF. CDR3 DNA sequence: TGTGCCAGCAGCTTGGGCGGGGGTTACTACGAGCAGTACTTC.